The present T cell receptor (beta chain) was sequenced within a study of T cell responses to AZD1222 COVID-19 vaccine. The study's findings and limits: Rises in breadth and depth of Spike-specific TCRs came after two AZD1222 doses. Regions left unmutated in variants are reportedly the target of nearly half of spike-specific TCRs. Repertoire sampling happened only post peak T cell response. Donors, mostly white British, included more females; clonal diversity was possibly underestimated.

Generated by immunoSEQ multiplex PCR, the TCRdb table keeps only in-frame clones and is missing some. The sample shows about 220,000 clones, about 92% of them seen only once. The CDR3 covers 17 residues. Unmatched junction bases numbered 5, after V lost 2 bases and J lost 1 base. Per germline, CDR1 KGHSH and CDR2 LQKENI. A word on this clone: What it binds is unknown.

V usage is TRBV18 and J usage is TRBJ1-6, with 7 bases matching TRBD1. The clonotype was recovered from an adult in good health. The sample in question was peripheral blood, obtained on day 0 of MenACWY control vaccination. The DNA for the CDR3 is TGTGCCAGCTCACCAGTTCAGGGGGGGTCCTATAATTCACCCCTCCACTTT. As protein: CASSPVQGGSYNSPLHF.